This TCR beta chain originates from a study of molecular identifiers for immune sequencing clone quantification. TCRdb reanalysed the PCR reads using MiXCR and keeps one entry per CDR3 protein. The sample carries under 650,000 distinct CDR3 sequences, roughly 21% recorded once. Ten or more counts support this clonotype. CDR1 is SGHRS and CDR2 is YFSETQ in the germline V gene. This CDR3 region has 15 residues. Trimming stripped 3 bases from V and 3 bases from J, with 15 bases between. Sequencing used naive CD8+ T cells from blood, with Jurkat cell RNA spiked in. Subset reported: FACS-sorted CD8+CD4-CCR7+CD45RA+ naive T cells. The chain uses TRBV5-1 and TRBJ1-1; D ambiguous. This TCR was recovered from a human donor in good health. Some libraries in this study had Jurkat cell RNA spiked in. For the CDR3, the DNA is TGCGCCAGCAGCTGGGAGTGGGGAGCGGACACTGAAGCTTTCTTT. Its translation is CASSWEWGADTEAFF.